Included here is one T cell receptor (beta chain) sequence, with context. This sample is drawn from a study of OX40 agonist ivuxolimab in advanced cancers. V was trimmed by 10 bases and J by 3 bases, leaving 10 bases between them. The CDR3 is 12 residues long. CDR1 MNHNS and CDR2 SASEGT come from the germline V gene. The method was immunoSEQ multiplex PCR; TCRdb's version includes in-frame clones alone and lacks a portion of them. The data contain some 81,000 clones, 65% to 90% of them singletons. The chain combines TRBV6-1 with TRBJ1-3, with D perhaps matching TRBD1 (6 bases). The clonotype originates from an adult with an advanced solid tumor such as melanoma, head and neck, liver or kidney cancer. The sequencing used CD4+ or CD8+ T cells sorted from blood, collected in a trial of the OX40 agonist ivuxolimab. The CDR3 bases are TGTGCCACCCACAGGGTTGGAAACACCATATATTTT. Translated: CATHRVGNTIYF.